This TCR beta chain was observed in a study of human versus mouse CDR3 diversity and MHC coevolution. Findings of the study overall: Most of the three human donors had the lowest clonal inequality. Compared with mice, human CDR3s carried more deletions and insertions on average. iCHAO1 estimated the human TCR beta repertoire at some 1.7 million clonotypes.

Here immunoSEQ multiplex PCR was the method, and the copy in TCRdb shows in-frame clones only, minus some. The sample yields over 60,000 clones, about nine tenths seen once. A word on this clone: Its antigen is unknown.

The germline gives CDR1 SGHRS, CDR2 YFSETQ. The CDR3 extends over 14 amino acids. J lost 1 base, V lost 4 bases, and 4 bases had no gene match. This clonotype was sampled from a person aged 30-70 years in good health. Sequenced material: naive CD4+ T cells from blood. The subset here: CD45RO-negative CD62L-positive naive CD4 T cells. The V gene is TRBV5-1, the J gene TRBJ2-7, with TRBD1 identical over 8 bases. CDR3 region: CASSIDRGSYEQYF. The DNA of the CDR3 is TGCGCCAGCAGCATAGACAGGGGATCCTACGAGCAGTACTTC. Full variable domain (rest looked up from reference TRBV5-1 and TRBJ2-7): KAGVTQTPRYLIKTRGQQVTLSCSPISGHRSVSWYQQTPGQGLQFLFEYFSETQRNKGNFPGRFSGRQFSNSRSEMNVSTLELGDSALYLCASSIDRGSYEQYFGPGTRLTVT.